One and the same sample provided the 25 T cell receptor beta chains below, sequenced in a study of blood T cell repertoires in COVID-19. Libraries were prepared by immunoSEQ multiplex PCR; TCRdb keeps only in-frame clonotypes and omits some of them. In the table there are roughly 200,000 clones, around 86% of which are singletons. Input material: peripheral blood. These receptors were collected from a woman aged 25 to 39 with active or convalescent COVID-19.

This clone has a single count. The chain has TRBV7-9 and TRBJ2-3; 9 nucleotides align to TRBD1. CDR3 length: 17 amino acids. Germline lookup yields CDR1 SEHNR and CDR2 FQNEAQ (reference sequence). V was clipped by 5 bases and J by 3 bases; unmatched bases: 12. The CDR3, as DNA: TGTGCCAGCAGCCCGACAGGGGGGCGTGGGGGGACAGATACGCAGTATTTT. This translates into CASSPTGGRGGTDTQYF.

V gene TRBV5-1 combines with J gene TRBJ2-7, with 10 bases identical to TRBD2. The CDR3 spans 16 residues. The J segment lost 3 bases and the V segment lost 1 base, leaving 7 bases of the junction unmatched. CDR1 SGHRS and CDR2 YFSETQ come from the germline V gene. In DNA, the CDR3 is TGCGCCAGCAGCTTGAGCAGCGGGAGGGCCAACTACGAGCAGTACTTC. It encodes CASSLSSGRANYEQYF.

This clone was seen once. This chain uses TRBV28 with TRBJ1-3, with TRBD1 identical over 7 bases. This CDR3 contains 17 residues. The V gene's germline CDR1 is MDHEN and CDR2 SYDVKM. V gave up 6 bases and J gave up 3 bases; unmatched junction bases: 14. CDR3 protein: CASSAPTGDFGGNTIYF. In DNA form, the CDR3 reads TGTGCCAGCAGCGCACCTACAGGGGATTTTGGTGGAAACACCATATATTTT.

J is TRBJ1-5 and V is TRBV6-5; 8 bases match TRBD1. Germline CDR1 reads MNHEY; CDR2 reads SVGAGI. Trimming removed 4 bases from V and 3 bases from J; junction bases left unmatched: 8. The CDR3 has 16 residues. In nucleotides, the CDR3 is TGTGCCAGCAGTTTGCGTGGGGGACAGGACAATCAGCCCCAGCATTTT. Translating gives CASSLRGGQDNQPQHF.

The chain recombines TRBV4-1 with TRBJ2-7, with TRBD2 matching 16 bases. Germline assignment: CDR1 MGHRA and CDR2 YSYEKL. Trimming cost V 4 bases and J 5 bases; bases outside gene matches: 8. This CDR3 is built from 17 residues. CDR3 protein: CASSLGTSGRGLNEQYF. Written as DNA, the CDR3 is TGCGCCAGCAGCCTCGGGACTAGCGGGAGGGGATTAAACGAGCAGTACTTC.

V gene TRBV3-1 (or the pseudogene TRBV3-2) combines with J gene TRBJ1-2; no clear D. The CDR3 has 15 amino acids. Looked up from germline, CDR1 is LGHDT and CDR2 is YNNKEL (reference sequence). The ends were cut back, 4 bases at V and 7 bases at J, with 19 bases in the middle. CDR3 amino acids: CASSPMSTPLIGYTF. CDR3 coding DNA: TGTGCCAGCAGCCCGATGAGCACTCCTCTGATTGGCTACACCTTC.

The chain recombines TRBV5-1 with TRBJ1-4, with D uncertain. The CDR3 is 16 residues long. CDR1 and CDR2 from the germline V gene are SGHRS and YFSETQ. With 2 bases removed from V and 5 bases from J, the gap between germline ends came to 16 bases. DNA of the CDR3: TGCGCCAGCAGCTTTACAACCGGGAACCCAAATGAAAAACTGTTTTTT. As protein: CASSFTTGNPNEKLFF.

This clone was counted between two and nine times. The V call is TRBV2, the J call TRBJ1-1, with a tentative D call TRBD1 (5 bases). The V end lost 3 bases, the J end lost 1 base, and 6 bases lay between the germline ends. Germline V gene data show CDR1 as SNHLY and CDR2 as FYNNEI. The CDR3 length is 13 residues. CDR3 residues: CASSDGQNTEAFF. The CDR3, as DNA: TGTGCCAGCAGTGACGGACAGAACACTGAAGCTTTCTTT.

This sequence joins TRBV14 and TRBJ2-1, with TRBD2 matching over 15 bases. The germline CDR1 and CDR2 sequences are SGHDN and FVKESK. This CDR3 is built from 16 residues. The trim removed 8 bases at V and 0 bases at J, leaving 2 bases unmatched. The CDR3 reads CASGTSGRSSYNEQFF. The CDR3 DNA is TGTGCCAGCGGGACTAGCGGGAGGAGCTCCTACAATGAGCAGTTCTTC.

V usage is TRBV3-1 (or the pseudogene TRBV3-2) and J usage is TRBJ1-1; 7 nucleotides agree with TRBD1. V lost 0 bases and J lost 0; bases outside the gene matches: 7. The germline gives CDR1 LGHDT, CDR2 YNNKEL (reference sequence). The CDR3 runs to 17 residues. The CDR3 protein is CASSQDIQTGMNTEAFF. In DNA form, the CDR3 reads TGTGCCAGCAGCCAAGATATCCAGACAGGGATGAACACTGAAGCTTTCTTT.

This chain links TRBV15 with TRBJ2-1, with TRBD2 matching over 10 bases. Germline CDR1 LNHNV, CDR2 YYDKDF (reference sequence). J was trimmed by 4 bases and V by 1 base; bases with no gene match: 10. The CDR3 runs to 18 residues. In nucleotides, the CDR3 is TGTGCCACCAGCAGAGGGGGGCTAGCGGGAGTGGGTTACAATGAGCAGTTCTTC. Translated, it gives CATSRGGLAGVGYNEQFF.

Here the CDR3 reads CASRDGGTQYF. The CDR3 DNA sequence: TGTGCCAGCAGGGACGGGGGGACCCAGTACTTC. The V call is TRBV7-8, the J call TRBJ2-5; D is perhaps TRBD2 (6 bases). V was pared by 6 bases and J by 7 bases, with 9 bases between. This CDR3 is built from 11 residues. Germline CDR1 is SGHVS and CDR2 is FQNEAQ. The full variable domain, with the rest looked up from reference TRBV7-8 and TRBJ2-5, is GAGVSQSPRYKVAKRGQDVALRCDPISGHVSLFWYQQALGQGPEFLTYFQNEAQLDKSGLPSDRFFAERPEGSVSTLKIQRTQQEDSAVYLCASRDGGTQYFGPGTRLLVL.

The chain links TRBV13 to TRBJ2-3; D is unresolved. Trimming shortened V by 2 bases and J by 2 bases, and 8 bases separated the two germline ends. CDR1 is PRHDT and CDR2 is FYEKMQ in the germline V gene (reference sequence). The CDR3 contains 14 residues. CDR3 in amino acids: CASSLSRVTDTQYF. CDR3 sequence (DNA): TGTGCCAGCAGCTTAAGTCGAGTCACAGATACGCAGTATTTT.

V usage is TRBV5-4 and J usage is TRBJ1-1; D is unclear. CDR3 length: 15 amino acids. Germline lookup yields CDR1 SGHNT and CDR2 YYREEE (reference sequence). The V end lost 0 bases, the J end lost 5 bases, and 14 bases lay between the germline ends. CDR3 DNA sequence: TGTGCCAGCAGCTTGGGGCGGGTTTTGTTAACTGAAGCTTTCTTT. This translates into CASSLGRVLLTEAFF.

A few counts support this clone. The rearrangement joins TRBV6-1 to TRBJ2-3; D possibly corresponds to TRBD1 (5 bases). Trimming took off 1 base at V and 6 bases at J, with 14 bases between the two ends. There are 15 residues in the CDR3. The V gene's germline CDR1 is MNHNS and CDR2 SASEGT. DNA for the CDR3: TGTGCCAGCAGTGAAGAGGTTGGGGCAGTCGATACGCAGTATTTT. As protein: CASSEEVGAVDTQYF.

The chain is built from TRBV6-5 and TRBJ1-2; D not resolved. Looked up from germline, CDR1 is MNHEY and CDR2 is SVGAGI. Trimming removed 2 bases from V and 3 bases from J, with 7 bases in between. The CDR3 spans 13 residues. The CDR3 coding sequence is TGTGCCAGCAGTTACCAGGCCGACTATGGCTACACCTTC. Its translation is CASSYQADYGYTF.

This clone was counted a single time. J is TRBJ2-1 and V is TRBV6-5, with TRBD1 identical over 9 bases. Germline V gene data show CDR1 as MNHEY and CDR2 as SVGAGI. J gave up 9 bases and V 6 bases, and 12 bases lay outside the gene matches. The CDR3 has 15 amino acids. The CDR3 spells CASSGQGTAWGEQFF. CDR3 nucleotides: TGTGCCAGCAGCGGACAGGGGACCGCTTGGGGTGAGCAGTTCTTC.

This chain uses TRBV6-5 with TRBJ1-2, with a possible D match to TRBD1 (6 bases). Trimming cost V 10 bases and J 4 bases, with 13 bases left between them. Germline V lookup: CDR1 MNHEY, CDR2 SVGAGI. CDR3 size: 12 residues. CDR3: CATRDMTYGYTF. DNA of the CDR3: TGTGCCACCAGGGACATGACCTATGGCTACACCTTC.

This chain connects TRBV7-2 to TRBJ2-7, with a weak D call TRBD2 (5 bases). Trimming stripped 5 bases from V and 0 bases from J, with 17 bases between. The length of the CDR3 is 16 residues. In germline, CDR1 is SGHTA, CDR2 FQGNSA. The CDR3 nucleotides are TGTGCCAGCAGCCCCCGGGGTAGCGTGAGCTCCTACGAGCAGTACTTC. Translated, it gives CASSPRGSVSSYEQYF. Combining the CDR3 with reference TRBV7-2 and TRBJ2-7 gives the whole variable domain GAGVSQSPSNKVTEKGKDVELRCDPISGHTALYWYRQSLGQGLEFLIYFQGNSAPDKSGLPSDRFSAERTGGSVSTLTIQRTQQEDSAVYLCASSPRGSVSSYEQYFGPGTRLTVT.

The chain joins TRBV23-1 to TRBJ1-4, with 7 bases that match TRBD1. TRBV23-1 is an ORF, and what it does is uncertain. CDR3 length: 21 residues. Unmatched junction bases numbered 19, after V lost 2 bases and J lost 1 base. The CDR3 protein is CASSQTAFIDRDCLTNEKLFF. The CDR3 DNA sequence: TGCGCCAGCAGTCAAACGGCGTTTATAGACAGGGACTGTCTAACTAATGAAAAACTGTTTTTT.

This clone occurred a few times. V usage is TRBV27 and J usage is TRBJ1-2, with a possible D match to TRBD1 (6 bases). CDR3 length: 14 residues. The germline gives CDR1 MNHEY, CDR2 SMNVEV (reference sequence). Trimming left V 5 bases short and J 6 bases short, with 16 bases between. The CDR3 is CASSRTGFYDGYTF. The DNA for the CDR3 is TGTGCCAGCAGTCGCACAGGGTTTTATGATGGCTACACCTTC.

The CDR3 sequence: CASSSRTGSQPQHF. CDR3 DNA sequence: TGTGCCAGCAGCTCCCGGACAGGTTCTCAGCCCCAGCATTTT. This sequence joins TRBV3-1 (or the pseudogene TRBV3-2) and TRBJ1-5; 7 bases agree with TRBD1. The CDR3 covers 14 residues. Trimming took 5 bases from V and 6 from J; bases not matched to a gene: 7. Germline CDR1 and CDR2: LGHDT and YNNKEL (reference sequence).

The chain is built from TRBV24-1 and TRBJ2-3, with 8 bases identical to TRBD2. The CDR3 runs 16 residues. Looked up from germline, CDR1 is KGHDR and CDR2 is SFDVKD. Losses at the gene ends were 4 bases for V and 5 bases for J; bases not matched to a gene: 10. CDR3 in DNA: TGTGCCACCAGTGAGCCCCGAGGCAGCGGGGGAGATACGCAGTATTTT. This gives the protein CATSEPRGSGGDTQYF.

The rearrangement links TRBV11-3 to TRBJ2-7; D is possibly TRBD1 (6 bases). CDR3 length: 13 amino acids. Germline CDR1 is SGHNT and CDR2 is YENEEA. Deletions cut 5 bases from V and 2 bases from J, with 10 bases between. This CDR3 reads CASSRGSTYEQYF. The CDR3 DNA follows: TGTGCCAGCAGCAGGGGGAGTACCTACGAGCAGTACTTC.

The genes are TRBV19 and TRBJ1-1; 9 nucleotides agree with TRBD1. Germline-derived CDR1 and CDR2 are LNHDA and SQIVND (reference sequence). J lost 1 base, V lost 2 bases, and 5 bases had no gene match. The CDR3 sequence is 16 residues long. CDR3 sequence (DNA): TGTGCCAGTAGTATAACAGGGGGCAATCGGAACACTGAAGCTTTCTTT. It encodes CASSITGGNRNTEAFF. Looking up the rest from reference TRBV19 and TRBJ1-1 gives the full variable domain: DGGITQSPKYLFRKEGQNVTLSCEQNLNHDAMYWYRQDPGQGLRLIYYSQIVNDFQKGDIAEGYSVSREKKESFPLTVTSAQKNPTAFYLCASSITGGNRNTEAFFGQGTRLTVV.